This is a list of T cell receptor beta chains from one sample in a study of beta chain features in type 1 diabetes. Profiling relied on immunoSEQ multiplex PCR, and the TCRdb table lists in-frame clones only, not all of them. Of a few hundred thousand clones detected, about 13% appear once; the ten largest clones hold roughly 0.015%. Material for sequencing was naive CD4+ T cells from blood. All receptors derive from a woman aged 18-29 years with type 1 diabetes. CDR3s include the opening cysteine and the closing phenylalanine or tryptophan. Each record gives: D gene, J gene, clone size, V gene, CDR3 DNA, CDR3 protein. A D gene is named only where the DNA matches it firmly. A clone size is listed for some rows: how often the clone was seen (once, few, many), or a class if it is expanded.

d_call: TRBD1
j_call: TRBJ2-7
clone_size: few
v_call: TRBV11-2
cdr3_nt: TGTGCCAGCAGCTTCACAGGGGGACCCAACGAGCAGTACTTC
cdr3_aa: CASSFTGGPNEQYF

d_call: TRBD1
j_call: TRBJ1-2
clone_size: few
v_call: TRBV19
cdr3_nt: TGTGCCAGTCGCCCGGACAGGACTAACTATGGCTACACCTTC
cdr3_aa: CASRPDRTNYGYTF

d_call: -
j_call: TRBJ2-3
clone_size: -
v_call: TRBV9
cdr3_nt: TGTGCCAGCGTCGGGGGGCGGTCAGATACGCAGTATTTT
cdr3_aa: CASVGGRSDTQYF

d_call: TRBD1
j_call: TRBJ1-5
clone_size: -
v_call: TRBV27
cdr3_nt: TGTGCCAGCAGGCCGGGACAGGGAATTCATCAGCCCCAGCATTTT
cdr3_aa: CASRPGQGIHQPQHF

d_call: TRBD2
j_call: TRBJ2-1
clone_size: -
v_call: TRBV11-2
cdr3_nt: TGTGCCAGCACCGGACTAGCTTACAATGAGCAGTTCTTC
cdr3_aa: CASTGLAYNEQFF

d_call: -
j_call: TRBJ2-7
clone_size: few
v_call: TRBV19
cdr3_nt: TGTGCCAGTAGTAGTCGGCAGGACCAGCGGGAGCAGTACTTC
cdr3_aa: CASSSRQDQREQYF

d_call: TRBD1
j_call: TRBJ1-1
clone_size: few
v_call: TRBV7-9
cdr3_nt: TGTGCCAGCAGCTTCGGACAGGGGAACACTGAAGCTTTCTTT
cdr3_aa: CASSFGQGNTEAFF

d_call: TRBD1
j_call: TRBJ2-3
clone_size: -
v_call: TRBV4-2
cdr3_nt: TGTGCCAGCAGGGACAGGGGGTTAGCCGCAGATACGCAGTATTTT
cdr3_aa: CASRDRGLAADTQYF

d_call: -
j_call: TRBJ1-5
clone_size: few
v_call: TRBV2
cdr3_nt: TGTGCCAGCGGACAAGGCCGTTATCAGCCCCAGCATTTT
cdr3_aa: CASGQGRYQPQHF

d_call: -
j_call: TRBJ2-3
clone_size: -
v_call: TRBV5-1
cdr3_nt: TGCGCCAGCAGCGTCTACTTAATGGATACGCAGTATTTT
cdr3_aa: CASSVYLMDTQYF

d_call: TRBD1
j_call: TRBJ1-2
clone_size: -
v_call: TRBV2
cdr3_nt: TGTGCCAGCAGCCGGACAGGGAATGGCTACACCTTC
cdr3_aa: CASSRTGNGYTF

d_call: -
j_call: TRBJ1-5
clone_size: few
v_call: TRBV30
cdr3_nt: TGTGCCTGGAATAGGGGGACGAATAGCAATCAGCCCCAGCATTTT
cdr3_aa: CAWNRGTNSNQPQHF

d_call: TRBD1
j_call: TRBJ2-3
clone_size: -
v_call: TRBV11-2
cdr3_nt: TGTGCCAGCAGCTCGGGACAGGGTTTGGGGACAGATACGCAGTATTTT
cdr3_aa: CASSSGQGLGTDTQYF

d_call: TRBD2
j_call: TRBJ2-1
clone_size: -
v_call: TRBV5-6
cdr3_nt: TGTGCCAGCAGCTTGAGAACCGGGACTAGCGGGAGGGTTATGCAGTTCTTC
cdr3_aa: CASSLRTGTSGRVMQFF

d_call: TRBD1
j_call: TRBJ1-1
clone_size: -
v_call: TRBV25-1
cdr3_nt: TGTGCCAGCAGTGATCGGACAGGGTCGAACACTGAAGCTTTCTTT
cdr3_aa: CASSDRTGSNTEAFF

d_call: TRBD1
j_call: TRBJ2-7
clone_size: -
v_call: TRBV2
cdr3_nt: TGTGCCAGCAACCCAGGGGGCTTAGGGGGATTTAAGGAGCAGTACTTC
cdr3_aa: CASNPGGLGGFKEQYF